Listed below are T cell receptor beta chains from one sample, sequenced in a study of blood T cell repertoires in COVID-19. Some clones are missing from TCRdb's copy, which holds only in-frame ones; the method was immunoSEQ multiplex PCR. The data show 150,000 to 200,000 clones, with less than 90% seen just once and roughly 2% held by the top ten. The sample taken for sequencing was peripheral blood. The receptor source for this set is a man between 65 and 80 years old with active or convalescent COVID-19. CDR3s include the opening cysteine and the closing phenylalanine or tryptophan.

V | CDR3
TRBV19 | CASSRDPGTGGAGQYF
TRBV5-6 | CASSSPGLSSYEQYF
TRBV9 | CASSVDPSGGAKNIQYF
TRBV9 | CASSVAAGRGVNEQYF
TRBV19 | CASSTQHRGNNQPQHF
TRBV7-8 | CASSLGGGLHSPLHF
TRBV14 | CASSQGTGGRKNYGYTF
TRBV3-1/TRBV3-2 | CASSQVEGAHGYTF
TRBV28 | CASSATGAPTNTIYF
TRBV25-1 | CASRPLGENTEAFF
TRBV6-5 | CASRGEGETQYF
TRBV7-8 | CASSPRQGANGANVLTF
TRBV18 | CASSPEISTGNEQFF
TRBV10-3 | CAISESLAANTGELFF
TRBV7-8 | CASSARTSGGAKNTGELFF
TRBV12-3/TRBV12-4 | CASSLDGGGTIYF
TRBV7-8 | CASSSGRRTGRNTEAFF
TRBV29-1 | CSVDGLAGGPSYNEQFF
TRBV6-6 | CASSSGGRVTQYF
TRBV18 | CASSLRGRGETQYF
TRBV9 | CASSPDRGRGEKLFF
TRBV19 | CASTAVGLNTEAFF
TRBV5-5 | CASSAGGQGYEQYF
TRBV7-2 | CASSLAPRHRGRRGETQYF
TRBV1 | CTRTGKDGYTF
TRBV24-1 | CATSDGGTGYNEQFF
TRBV18 | CASSPRWGEEETQYF
TRBV10-2 | CASSESRISGNTIYF
TRBV28 | CASSPIPPGNIQYF
TRBV19 | CASSILPGQGSLGDSPLHF
TRBV9 | CASSERARVGNTIYF
TRBV6-5 | CASSKPGTNYNEQFF
TRBV3-1/TRBV3-2 | CASRQTGGYTEAFF
TRBV30 | CAWTGVAGVYGDTQYF
TRBV11-2 | CASRSLAGGPGELFF
TRBV5-1 | CASSLGGIDTEAFF
TRBV18 | CASSLSQGFYEQFF
TRBV5-8 | CASRSSGGAADTQYF
TRBV3-1/TRBV3-2 | CASSRAGWSGELFF
TRBV3-1/TRBV3-2 | CASSHNLRGRDGYTF
TRBV24-1 | CATSDSSYGYTF
TRBV6-2/TRBV6-3 | CASSNSQTGGRSPLHF
TRBV28 | CASRRRDRGRVNTEAFF
TRBV19 | CASSWDRAGAGELFF